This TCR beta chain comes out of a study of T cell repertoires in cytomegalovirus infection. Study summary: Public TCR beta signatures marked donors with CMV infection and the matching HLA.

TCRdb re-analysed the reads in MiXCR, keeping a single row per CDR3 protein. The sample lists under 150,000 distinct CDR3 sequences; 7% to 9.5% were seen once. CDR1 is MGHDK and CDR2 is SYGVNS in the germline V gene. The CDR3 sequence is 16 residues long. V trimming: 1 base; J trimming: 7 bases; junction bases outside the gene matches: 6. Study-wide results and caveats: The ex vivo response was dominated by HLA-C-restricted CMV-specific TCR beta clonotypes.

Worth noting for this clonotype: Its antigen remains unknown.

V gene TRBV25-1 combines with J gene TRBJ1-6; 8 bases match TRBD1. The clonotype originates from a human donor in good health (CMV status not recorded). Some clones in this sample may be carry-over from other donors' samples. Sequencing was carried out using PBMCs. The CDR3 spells CASSESRTGTNSPLHF. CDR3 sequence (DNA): TGTGCCAGCAGTGAATCCCGGACAGGGACGAATTCACCCCTCCACTTT.